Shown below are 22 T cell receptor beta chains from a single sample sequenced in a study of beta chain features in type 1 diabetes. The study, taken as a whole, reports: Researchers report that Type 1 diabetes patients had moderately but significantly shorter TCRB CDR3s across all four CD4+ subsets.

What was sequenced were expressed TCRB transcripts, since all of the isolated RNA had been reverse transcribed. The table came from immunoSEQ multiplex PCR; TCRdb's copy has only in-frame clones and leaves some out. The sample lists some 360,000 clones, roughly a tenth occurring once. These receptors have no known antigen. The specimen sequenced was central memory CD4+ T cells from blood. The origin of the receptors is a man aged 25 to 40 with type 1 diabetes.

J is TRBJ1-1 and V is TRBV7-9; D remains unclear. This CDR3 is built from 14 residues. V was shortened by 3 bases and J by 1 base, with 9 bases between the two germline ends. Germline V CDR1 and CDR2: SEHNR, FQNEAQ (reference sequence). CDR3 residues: CASSFDRTNTEAFF. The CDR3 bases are TGTGCCAGCAGCTTCGACCGGACGAACACTGAAGCTTTCTTT.

CDR3 sequence (DNA): TGTGCCAGCTCTCCGGGGCTAGCGGGAGGGACCCAGTACTTC. It specifies CASSPGLAGGTQYF. V usage is TRBV6-1 and J usage is TRBJ2-5; 11 nucleotides match TRBD2. The V and J ends lost 8 bases and 7 bases, in that order; junction bases with no gene match: 9. The CDR3 covers 14 residues. CDR1 and CDR2 from the germline V gene are MNHNS and SASEGT.

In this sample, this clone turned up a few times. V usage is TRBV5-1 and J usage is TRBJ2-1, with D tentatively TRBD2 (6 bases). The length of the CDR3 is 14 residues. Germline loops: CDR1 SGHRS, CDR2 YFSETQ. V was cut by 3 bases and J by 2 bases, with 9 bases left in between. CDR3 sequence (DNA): TGCGCCAGCAGCTCTGGACTAACCTACAATGAGCAGTTCTTC. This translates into CASSSGLTYNEQFF. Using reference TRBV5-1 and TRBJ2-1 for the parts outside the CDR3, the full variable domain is KAGVTQTPRYLIKTRGQQVTLSCSPISGHRSVSWYQQTPGQGLQFLFEYFSETQRNKGNFPGRFSGRQFSNSRSEMNVSTLELGDSALYLCASSSGLTYNEQFFGPGTRLTVL.

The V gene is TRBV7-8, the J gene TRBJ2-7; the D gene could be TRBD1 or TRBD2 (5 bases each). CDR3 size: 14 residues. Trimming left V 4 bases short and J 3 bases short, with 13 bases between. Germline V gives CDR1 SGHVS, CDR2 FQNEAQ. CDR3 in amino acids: CASSSPSGSYEQYF. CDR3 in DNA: TGTGCCAGCAGCTCGCCCTCAGGGAGCTACGAGCAGTACTTC.

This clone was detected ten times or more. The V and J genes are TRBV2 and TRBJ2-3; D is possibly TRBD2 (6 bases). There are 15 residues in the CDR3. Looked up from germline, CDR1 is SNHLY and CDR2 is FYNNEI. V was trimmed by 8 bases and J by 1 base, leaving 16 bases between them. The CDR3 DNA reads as TGTGCCAGCTACCCCGGGACTGGGGGCACAGATACGCAGTATTTT. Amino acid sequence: CASYPGTGGTDTQYF.

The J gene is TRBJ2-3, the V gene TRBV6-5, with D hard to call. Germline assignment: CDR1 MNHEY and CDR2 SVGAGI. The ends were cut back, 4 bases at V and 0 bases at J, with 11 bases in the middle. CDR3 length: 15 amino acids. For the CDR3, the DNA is TGTGCCAGCAGTTCCGACGGATCTAGCACAGATACGCAGTATTTT. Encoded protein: CASSSDGSSTDTQYF.

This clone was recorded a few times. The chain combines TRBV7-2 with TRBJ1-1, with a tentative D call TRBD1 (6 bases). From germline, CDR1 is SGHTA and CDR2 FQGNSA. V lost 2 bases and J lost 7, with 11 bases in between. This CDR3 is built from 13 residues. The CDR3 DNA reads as TGTGCCAGCAGCTTAAGTGGGGGCAATGAAGCTTTCTTT. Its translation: CASSLSGGNEAFF.

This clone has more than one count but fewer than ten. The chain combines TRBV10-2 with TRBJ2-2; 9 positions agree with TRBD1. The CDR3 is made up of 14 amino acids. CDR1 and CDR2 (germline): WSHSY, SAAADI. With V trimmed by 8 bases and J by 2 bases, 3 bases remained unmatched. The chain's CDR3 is CASRTGDNTGELFF. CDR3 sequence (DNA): TGCGCCAGCCGGACAGGGGATAACACCGGGGAGCTGTTTTTT.

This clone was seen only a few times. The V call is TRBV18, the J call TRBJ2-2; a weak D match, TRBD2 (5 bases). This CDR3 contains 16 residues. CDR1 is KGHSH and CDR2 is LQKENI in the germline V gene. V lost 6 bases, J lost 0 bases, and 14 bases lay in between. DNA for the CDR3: TGTGCCAGCTCTCAGGTTTCGGACTCGAACACCGGGGAGCTGTTTTTT. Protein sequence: CASSQVSDSNTGELFF.

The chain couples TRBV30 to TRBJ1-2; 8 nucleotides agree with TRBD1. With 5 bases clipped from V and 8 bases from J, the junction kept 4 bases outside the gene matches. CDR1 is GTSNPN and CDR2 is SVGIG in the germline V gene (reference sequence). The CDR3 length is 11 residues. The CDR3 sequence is CAWDRGGGYTF. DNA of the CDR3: TGTGCCTGGGACAGGGGAGGAGGCTACACCTTC.

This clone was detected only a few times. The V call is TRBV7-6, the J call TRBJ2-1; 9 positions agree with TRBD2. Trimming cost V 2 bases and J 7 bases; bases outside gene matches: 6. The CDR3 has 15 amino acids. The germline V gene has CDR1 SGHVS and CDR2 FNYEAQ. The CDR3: CASSLLAGRKNEQFF. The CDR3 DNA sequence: TGTGCCAGCAGCTTACTAGCGGGAAGGAAAAATGAGCAGTTCTTC.

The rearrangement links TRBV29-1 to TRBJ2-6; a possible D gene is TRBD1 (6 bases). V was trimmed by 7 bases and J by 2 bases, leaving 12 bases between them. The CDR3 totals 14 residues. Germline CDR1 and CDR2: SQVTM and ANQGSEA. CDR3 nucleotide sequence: TGCAGCGCCGGAACAGGGACTGGGGCCAACGTCCTGACTTTC. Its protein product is CSAGTGTGANVLTF.

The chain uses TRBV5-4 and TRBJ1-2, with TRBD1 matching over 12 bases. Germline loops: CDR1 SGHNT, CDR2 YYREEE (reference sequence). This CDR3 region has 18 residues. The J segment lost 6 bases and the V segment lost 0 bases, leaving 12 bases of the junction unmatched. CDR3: CASSLVGTGGYEVDGYTF. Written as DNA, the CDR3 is TGTGCCAGCAGCTTGGTTGGGACAGGGGGCTATGAGGTGGATGGCTACACCTTC.

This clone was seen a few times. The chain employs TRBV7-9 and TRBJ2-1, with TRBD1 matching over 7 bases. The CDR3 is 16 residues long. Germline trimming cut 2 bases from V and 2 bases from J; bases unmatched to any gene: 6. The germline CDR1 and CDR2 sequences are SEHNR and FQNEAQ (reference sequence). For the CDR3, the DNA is TGTGCCAGCAGCTTAAAAGGGGGCGCCGCCTACAATGAGCAGTTCTTC. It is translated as CASSLKGGAAYNEQFF.

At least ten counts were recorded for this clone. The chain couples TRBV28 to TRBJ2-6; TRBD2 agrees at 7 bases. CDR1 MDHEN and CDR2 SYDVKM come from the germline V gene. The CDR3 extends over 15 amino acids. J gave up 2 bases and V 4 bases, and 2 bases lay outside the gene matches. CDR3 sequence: CASSSLAAGANVLTF. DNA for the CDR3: TGTGCCAGCAGTTCCCTAGCGGCTGGGGCCAACGTCCTGACTTTC. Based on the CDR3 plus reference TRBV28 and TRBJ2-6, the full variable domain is DVKVTQSSRYLVKRTGEKVFLECVQDMDHENMFWYRQDPGLGLRLIYFSYDVKMKEKGDIPEGYSVSREKKERFSLILESASTNQTSMYLCASSSLAAGANVLTFGAGSRLTVL.

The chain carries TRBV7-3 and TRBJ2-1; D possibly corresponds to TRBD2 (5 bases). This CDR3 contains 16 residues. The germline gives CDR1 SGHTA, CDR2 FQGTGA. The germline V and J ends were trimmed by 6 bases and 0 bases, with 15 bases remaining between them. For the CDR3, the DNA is TGTGCCAGCAGTCCCTCTCTAGCTAGCTCCTACAATGAGCAGTTCTTC. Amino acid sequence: CASSPSLASSYNEQFF. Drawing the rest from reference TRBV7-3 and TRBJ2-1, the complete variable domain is GAGVSQTPSNKVTEKGKYVELRCDPISGHTALYWYRQSLGQGPEFLIYFQGTGAADDSGLPNDRFFAVRPEGSVSTLKIQRTERGDSAVYLCASSPSLASSYNEQFFGPGTRLTVL.

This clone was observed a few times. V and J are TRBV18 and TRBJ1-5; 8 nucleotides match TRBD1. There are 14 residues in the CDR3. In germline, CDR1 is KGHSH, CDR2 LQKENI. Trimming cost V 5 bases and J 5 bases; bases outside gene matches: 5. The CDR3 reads CASSAETGDQPQHF. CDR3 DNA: TGTGCCAGCTCAGCTGAGACAGGGGATCAGCCCCAGCATTTT.

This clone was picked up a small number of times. In DNA, the CDR3 is TGTGCCACCGGGACCATCCAAATATACAATGAGCAGTTCTTC. This gives the protein CATGTIQIYNEQFF. This chain links TRBV10-3 with TRBJ2-1, with D perhaps TRBD1 or TRBD2 (5 bases each). CDR1 is ENHRY, CDR2 SYGVKD, per germline. The CDR3 is 14 amino acids. V shed 10 bases and J shed 4 bases, with 17 bases lying between them.

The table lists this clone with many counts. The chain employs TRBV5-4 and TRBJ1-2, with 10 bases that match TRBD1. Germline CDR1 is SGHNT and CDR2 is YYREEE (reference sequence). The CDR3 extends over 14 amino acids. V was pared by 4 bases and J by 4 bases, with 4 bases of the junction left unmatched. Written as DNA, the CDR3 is TGTGCCAGCAGCCCAAGGGACAGGGGCTATGGCTACACCTTC. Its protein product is CASSPRDRGYGYTF.

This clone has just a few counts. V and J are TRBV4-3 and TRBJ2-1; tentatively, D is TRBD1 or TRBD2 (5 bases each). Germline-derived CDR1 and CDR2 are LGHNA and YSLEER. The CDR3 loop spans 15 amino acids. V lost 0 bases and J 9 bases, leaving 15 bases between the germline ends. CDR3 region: CASSQDPTDGTEQFF. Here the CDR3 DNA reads TGCGCCAGCAGCCAAGATCCCACCGATGGGACTGAGCAGTTCTTC.

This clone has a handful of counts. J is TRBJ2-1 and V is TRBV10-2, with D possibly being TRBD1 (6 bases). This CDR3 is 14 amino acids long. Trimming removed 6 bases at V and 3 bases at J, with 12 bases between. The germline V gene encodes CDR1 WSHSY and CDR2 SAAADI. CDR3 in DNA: TGCGCCAGCAGCATGCAGGGGAACTACAATGAGCAGTTCTTC. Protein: CASSMQGNYNEQFF.

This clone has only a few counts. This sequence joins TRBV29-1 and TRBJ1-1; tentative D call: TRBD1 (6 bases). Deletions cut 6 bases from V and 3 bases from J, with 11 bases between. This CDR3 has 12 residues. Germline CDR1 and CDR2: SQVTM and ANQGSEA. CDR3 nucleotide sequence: TGCAGCGTCTATAGGACAGACACTGAAGCTTTCTTT. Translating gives CSVYRTDTEAFF.